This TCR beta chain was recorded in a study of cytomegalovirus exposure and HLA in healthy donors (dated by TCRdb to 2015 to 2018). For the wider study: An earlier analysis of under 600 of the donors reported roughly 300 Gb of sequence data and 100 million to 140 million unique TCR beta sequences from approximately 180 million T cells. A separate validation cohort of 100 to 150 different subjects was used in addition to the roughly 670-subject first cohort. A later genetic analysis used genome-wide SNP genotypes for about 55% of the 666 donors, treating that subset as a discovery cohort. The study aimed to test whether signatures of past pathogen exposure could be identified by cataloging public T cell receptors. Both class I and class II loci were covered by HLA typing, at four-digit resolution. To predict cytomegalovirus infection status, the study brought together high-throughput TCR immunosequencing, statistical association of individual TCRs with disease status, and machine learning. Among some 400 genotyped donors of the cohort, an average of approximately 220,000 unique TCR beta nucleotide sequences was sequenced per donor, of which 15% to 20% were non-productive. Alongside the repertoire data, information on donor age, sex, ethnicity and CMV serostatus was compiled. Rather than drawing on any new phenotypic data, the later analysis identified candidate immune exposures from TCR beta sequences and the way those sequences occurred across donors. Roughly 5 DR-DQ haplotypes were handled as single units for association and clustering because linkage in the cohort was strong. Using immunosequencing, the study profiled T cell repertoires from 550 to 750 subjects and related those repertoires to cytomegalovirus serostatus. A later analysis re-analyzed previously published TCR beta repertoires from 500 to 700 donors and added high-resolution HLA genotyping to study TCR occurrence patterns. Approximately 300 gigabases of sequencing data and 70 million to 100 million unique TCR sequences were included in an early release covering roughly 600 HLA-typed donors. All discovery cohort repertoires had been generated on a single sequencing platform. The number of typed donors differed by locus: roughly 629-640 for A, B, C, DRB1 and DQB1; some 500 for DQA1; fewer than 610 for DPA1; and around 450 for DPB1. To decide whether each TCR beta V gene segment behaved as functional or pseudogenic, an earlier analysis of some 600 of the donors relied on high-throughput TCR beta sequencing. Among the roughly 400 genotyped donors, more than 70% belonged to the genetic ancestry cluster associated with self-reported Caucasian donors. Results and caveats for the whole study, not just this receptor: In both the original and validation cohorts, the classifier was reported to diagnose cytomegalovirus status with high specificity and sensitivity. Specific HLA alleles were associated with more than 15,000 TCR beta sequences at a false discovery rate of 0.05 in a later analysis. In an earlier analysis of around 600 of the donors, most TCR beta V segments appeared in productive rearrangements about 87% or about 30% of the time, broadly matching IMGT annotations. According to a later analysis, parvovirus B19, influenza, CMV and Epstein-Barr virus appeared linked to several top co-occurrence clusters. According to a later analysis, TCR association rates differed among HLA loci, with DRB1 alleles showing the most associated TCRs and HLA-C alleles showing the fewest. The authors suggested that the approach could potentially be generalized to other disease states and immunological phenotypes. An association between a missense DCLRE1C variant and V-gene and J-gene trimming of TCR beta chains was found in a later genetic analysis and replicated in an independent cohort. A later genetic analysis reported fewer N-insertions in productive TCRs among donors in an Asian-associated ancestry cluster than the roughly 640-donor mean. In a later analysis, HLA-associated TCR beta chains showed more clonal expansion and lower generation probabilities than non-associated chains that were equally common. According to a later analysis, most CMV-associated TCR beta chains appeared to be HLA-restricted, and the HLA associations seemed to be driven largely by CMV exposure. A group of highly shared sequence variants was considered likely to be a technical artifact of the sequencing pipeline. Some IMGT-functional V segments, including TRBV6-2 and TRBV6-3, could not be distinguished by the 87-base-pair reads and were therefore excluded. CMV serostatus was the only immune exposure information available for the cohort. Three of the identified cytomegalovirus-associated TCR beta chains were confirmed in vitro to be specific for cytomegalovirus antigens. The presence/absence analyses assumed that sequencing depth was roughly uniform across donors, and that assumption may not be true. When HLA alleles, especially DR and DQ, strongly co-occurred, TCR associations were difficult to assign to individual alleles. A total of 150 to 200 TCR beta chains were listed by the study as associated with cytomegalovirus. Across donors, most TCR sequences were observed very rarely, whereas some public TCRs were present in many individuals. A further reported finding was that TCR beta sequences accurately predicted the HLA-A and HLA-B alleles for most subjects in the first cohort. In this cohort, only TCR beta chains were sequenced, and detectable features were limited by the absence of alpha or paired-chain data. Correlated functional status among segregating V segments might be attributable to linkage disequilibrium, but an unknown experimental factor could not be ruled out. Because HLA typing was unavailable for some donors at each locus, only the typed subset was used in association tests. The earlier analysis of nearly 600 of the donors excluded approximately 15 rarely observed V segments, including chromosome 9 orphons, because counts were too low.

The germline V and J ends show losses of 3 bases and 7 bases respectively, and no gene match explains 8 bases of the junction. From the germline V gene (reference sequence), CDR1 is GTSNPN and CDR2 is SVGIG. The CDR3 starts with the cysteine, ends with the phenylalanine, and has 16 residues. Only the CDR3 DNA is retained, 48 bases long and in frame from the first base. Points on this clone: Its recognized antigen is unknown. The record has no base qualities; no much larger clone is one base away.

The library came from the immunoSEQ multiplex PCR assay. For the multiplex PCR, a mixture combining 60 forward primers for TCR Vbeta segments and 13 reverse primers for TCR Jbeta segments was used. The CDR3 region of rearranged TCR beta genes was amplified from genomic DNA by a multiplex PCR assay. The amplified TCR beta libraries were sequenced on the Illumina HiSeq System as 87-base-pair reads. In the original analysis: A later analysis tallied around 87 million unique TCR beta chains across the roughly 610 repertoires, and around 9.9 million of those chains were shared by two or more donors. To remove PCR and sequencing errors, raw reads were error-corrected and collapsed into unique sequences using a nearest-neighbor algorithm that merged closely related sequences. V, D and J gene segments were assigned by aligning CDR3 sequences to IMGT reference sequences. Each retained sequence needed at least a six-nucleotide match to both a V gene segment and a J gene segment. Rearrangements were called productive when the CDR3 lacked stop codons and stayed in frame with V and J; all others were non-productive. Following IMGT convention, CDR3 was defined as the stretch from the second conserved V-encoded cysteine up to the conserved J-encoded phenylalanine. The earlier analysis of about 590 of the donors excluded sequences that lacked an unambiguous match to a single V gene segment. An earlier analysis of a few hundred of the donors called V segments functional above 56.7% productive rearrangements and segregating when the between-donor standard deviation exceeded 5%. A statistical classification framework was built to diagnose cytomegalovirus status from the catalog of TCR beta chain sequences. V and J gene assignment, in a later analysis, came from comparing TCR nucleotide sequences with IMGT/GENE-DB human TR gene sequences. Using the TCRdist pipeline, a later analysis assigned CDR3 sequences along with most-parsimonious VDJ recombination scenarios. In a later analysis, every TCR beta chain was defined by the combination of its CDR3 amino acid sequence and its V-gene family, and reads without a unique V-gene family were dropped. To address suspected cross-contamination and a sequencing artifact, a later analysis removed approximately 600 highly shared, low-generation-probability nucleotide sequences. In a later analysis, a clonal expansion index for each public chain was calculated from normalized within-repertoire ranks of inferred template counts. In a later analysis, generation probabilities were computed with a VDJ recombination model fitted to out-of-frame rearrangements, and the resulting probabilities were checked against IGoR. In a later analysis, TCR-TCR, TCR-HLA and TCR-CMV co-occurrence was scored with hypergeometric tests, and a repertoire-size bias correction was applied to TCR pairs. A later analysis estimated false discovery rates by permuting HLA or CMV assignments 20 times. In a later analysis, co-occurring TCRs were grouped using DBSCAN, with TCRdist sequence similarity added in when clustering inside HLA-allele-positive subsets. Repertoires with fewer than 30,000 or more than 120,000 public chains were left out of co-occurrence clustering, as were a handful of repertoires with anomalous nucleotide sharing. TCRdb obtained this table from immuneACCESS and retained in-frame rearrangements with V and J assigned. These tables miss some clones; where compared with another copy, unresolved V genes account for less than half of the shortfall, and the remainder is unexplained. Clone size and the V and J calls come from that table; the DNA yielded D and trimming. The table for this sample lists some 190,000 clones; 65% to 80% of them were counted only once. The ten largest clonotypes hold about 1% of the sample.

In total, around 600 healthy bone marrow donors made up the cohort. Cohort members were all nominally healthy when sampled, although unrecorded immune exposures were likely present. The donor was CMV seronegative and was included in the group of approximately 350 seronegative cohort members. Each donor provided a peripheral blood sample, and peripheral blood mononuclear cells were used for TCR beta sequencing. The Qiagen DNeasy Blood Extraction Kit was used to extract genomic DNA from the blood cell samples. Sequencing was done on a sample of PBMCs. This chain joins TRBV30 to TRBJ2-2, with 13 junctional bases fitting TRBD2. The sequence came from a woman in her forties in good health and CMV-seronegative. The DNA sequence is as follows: TGTGCCTGGAGGGACAGGGGACTAGCGGGGAACGGGGAGCTGTTTTTT. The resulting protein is CAWRDRGLAGNGELFF.